These 25 T cell receptor beta chains originate from one sample sequenced in a study of shared clonotypes between healthy human individuals. Only in-frame clones appear in the TCRdb table, and some are missing; sequencing was by immunoSEQ multiplex PCR. The sample holds 1,400,000 or so clones, approximately 98.5% seen once. The sequenced sample consisted of naive CD4+ T cells sorted from blood. As for subset: CD45RA+ positively selected. These receptors all come from a man in his thirties or forties in good health.

The V call is TRBV5-1, the J call TRBJ2-1; a weak D match, TRBD2 (5 bases). Germline CDR1 and CDR2: SGHRS and YFSETQ. The CDR3 runs 15 residues. Trimming took off 0 bases at V and 7 bases at J, with 14 bases between the two ends. CDR3 sequence: CASSLAVGAGNEQFF. For the CDR3, the DNA is TGCGCCAGCAGCTTGGCTGTGGGAGCCGGGAATGAGCAGTTCTTC.

This sequence joins TRBV10-3 and TRBJ2-2; D might be TRBD1 (6 bases). Germline CDR1 and CDR2: ENHRY and SYGVKD. V gave up 8 bases and J gave up 2 bases, with 12 bases separating them. The CDR3 is 14 residues long. The CDR3 here is CAIWAGDNTGELFF. The CDR3 bases are TGTGCCATCTGGGCAGGGGATAACACCGGGGAGCTGTTTTTT.

A remark on this clone: Other DNA sequences in the sample encode the same CDR3. The J gene is TRBJ2-7, the V gene TRBV2; D is unclear. The CDR3 totals 12 residues. The germline V and J ends were trimmed by 4 bases and 3 bases, with 7 bases remaining between them. Germline CDR1 and CDR2: SNHLY and FYNNEI. The CDR3 sequence: CASSGQNYEQYF. The CDR3, as DNA: TGTGCCAGCAGTGGACAAAACTACGAGCAGTACTTC.

J is TRBJ1-2 and V is TRBV6-5; D is uncertain. CDR1 is MNHEY and CDR2 is SVGAGI in the germline V gene. Trimming took 5 bases from V and 5 from J, leaving 12 bases between them. The CDR3 runs 13 residues. CDR3 bases: TGTGCCAGCAGTATGACGCTGCTTTATGGCTACACCTTC. Its protein product is CASSMTLLYGYTF.

The chain joins TRBV2 to TRBJ1-4; 10 bases are a match to TRBD1. V trimming: 6 bases; J trimming: 12 bases; junction bases outside the gene matches: 7. The CDR3 loop spans 13 amino acids. Germline CDR1 and CDR2: SNHLY and FYNNEI. CDR3 sequence: CASSRDRGSELFF. The CDR3 DNA is TGTGCCAGCAGCCGGGACAGGGGATCGGAACTGTTTTTT.

The chain carries TRBV6-1 and TRBJ1-2, with TRBD1 matching 8 bases. Unmatched junction bases numbered 10, after V lost 6 bases and J lost 4 bases. CDR3 size: 15 residues. CDR1 is MNHNS, CDR2 SASEGT, per germline. CDR3 loop: CASRGQGARIYGYTF. The CDR3 coding sequence is TGTGCCAGCAGGGGGCAGGGGGCGCGTATCTATGGCTACACCTTC.

The chain carries TRBV18 and TRBJ2-5, with 8 bases identical to TRBD2. This CDR3 has 18 amino acids. CDR1 and CDR2 from the germline V gene are KGHSH and LQKENI. The V gene end was trimmed by 1 base and the J gene end by 2 bases; junction bases not matched to a gene: 12. The CDR3 is CASSPQLAGQGEQETQYF. CDR3 bases: TGTGCCAGCTCACCACAGTTAGCGGGACAAGGAGAACAAGAGACCCAGTACTTC. Variable domain in full (rest from reference TRBV18 and TRBJ2-5): NAGVMQNPRHLVRRRGQEARLRCSPMKGHSHVYWYRQLPEEGLKFMVYLQKENIIDESGMPKERFSAEFPKEGPSILRIQQVVRGDSAAYFCASSPQLAGQGEQETQYFGPGTRLLVL.

The V gene is TRBV5-5, the J gene TRBJ2-7; 12 bases align to TRBD2. Germline CDR1 SGHKS, CDR2 YYEKEE (reference sequence). This CDR3 contains 15 residues. V shed 3 bases and J 2 bases; nucleotides not matched to a gene: 3. The DNA of the CDR3 is TGTGCCAGCAGCTCCGGACTAGCGGGAACCTACGAGCAGTACTTC. This translates into CASSSGLAGTYEQYF. The full variable domain, in which reference TRBV5-5 and TRBJ2-7 provide the parts outside the CDR3, is DAGVTQSPTHLIKTRGQQVTLRCSPISGHKSVSWYQQVLGQGPQFIFQYYEKEERGRGNFPDRFSARQFPNYSSELNVNALLLGDSALYLCASSSGLAGTYEQYFGPGTRLTVT.

This clone was observed once. The V and J genes are TRBV29-1 and TRBJ2-7; 8 bases are a match to TRBD1. CDR3 size: 16 residues. With 6 bases clipped from V and 3 bases from J, the junction kept 16 bases outside the gene matches. Looked up from germline, CDR1 is SQVTM and CDR2 is ANQGSEA. The CDR3 nucleotides are TGCAGCGTCGCGACACGGACAGGGACCGTTGTCTACGAGCAGTACTTC. The encoded protein is CSVATRTGTVVYEQYF.

The rearrangement joins TRBV5-6 to TRBJ1-1, with 11 bases fitting TRBD1. Per germline, CDR1 SGHDT and CDR2 YYEEEE. Losses at the gene ends were 4 bases for V and 3 bases for J; bases not matched to a gene: 8. The CDR3 sequence is 16 residues long. CDR3 nucleotides: TGTGCCAGCAGCCGCCCGGGACAGGGGGTCGACACTGAAGCTTTCTTT. Amino acids: CASSRPGQGVDTEAFF.

J is TRBJ1-4 and V is TRBV7-9; no clear D. Between the trimmed V and J ends, which lost 1 base and 0 bases, there was a span of 6 bases. This CDR3 region has 15 residues. CDR1 and CDR2 (germline): SEHNR, FQNEAQ (reference sequence). The CDR3 region has the DNA TGTGCCAGCAGCTTAGAGATGGCAACTAATGAAAAACTGTTTTTT. This translates into CASSLEMATNEKLFF. Using reference TRBV7-9 and TRBJ1-4 for the parts outside the CDR3, the full variable domain is DTGVSQNPRHKITKRGQNVTFRCDPISEHNRLYWYRQTLGQGPEFLTYFQNEAQLEKSRLLSDRFSAERPKGSFSTLEIQRTEQGDSAMYLCASSLEMATNEKLFFGSGTQLSVL.

The J gene is TRBJ1-1, the V gene TRBV19; D is unclear. CDR1 and CDR2 from the germline V gene are LNHDA and SQIVND (reference sequence). Deletions cut 5 bases from V and 3 bases from J, with 10 bases between. This CDR3 contains 13 residues. DNA of the CDR3: TGTGCCAGTAGTCCCAACCAGGACACTGAAGCTTTCTTT. Its translation: CASSPNQDTEAFF.

The V and J genes are TRBV7-6 and TRBJ2-5; maybe TRBD2 (6 bases). CDR1 and CDR2 (germline): SGHVS, FNYEAQ. The germline V and J ends were trimmed by 4 bases and 2 bases, with 17 bases remaining between them. The length of the CDR3 is 16 residues. CDR3 coding DNA: TGTGCCAGCAGCTCCCTTGGCGTGGGGGGACAAGAGACCCAGTACTTC. The encoded protein is CASSSLGVGGQETQYF.

The rearrangement links TRBV11-3 to TRBJ2-1, with 11 bases fitting TRBD1. The CDR3 is made up of 17 amino acids. CDR1 and CDR2 from the germline V gene are SGHNT and YENEEA. The V gene end was trimmed by 0 bases and the J gene end by 7 bases; junction bases not matched to a gene: 8. The CDR3 coding sequence is TGTGCCAGCAGCTTAGATTTACCGGGACAGGGGGGGAATGAGCAGTTCTTC. Its translation is CASSLDLPGQGGNEQFF.

This chain joins TRBV15 and TRBJ2-1; maybe TRBD1 (5 bases). Germline CDR1 reads LNHNV; CDR2 reads YYDKDF (reference sequence). The length of the CDR3 is 15 residues. The germline V and J ends were trimmed by 0 bases and 3 bases, with 9 bases remaining between them. Here the CDR3 reads CATSREGQFYNEQFF. In DNA form, the CDR3 reads TGTGCCACCAGCAGAGAGGGGCAGTTCTACAATGAGCAGTTCTTC.

The V gene is TRBV27, the J gene TRBJ2-7; a possible D gene is TRBD1 (6 bases). The CDR3 length is 13 residues. V lost 6 bases to trimming and J lost 2 bases, with 11 bases between them. CDR1 is MNHEY, CDR2 SMNVEV, per germline (reference sequence). CDR3 nucleotide sequence: TGTGCCAGCAGCAAACAGGGCCCCTACGAGCAGTACTTC. Translation gives CASSKQGPYEQYF.

This clone has just a few counts. The chain recombines TRBV10-1 with TRBJ2-1; D remains ambiguous. Trimming took off 2 bases at V and 9 bases at J, with 17 bases between the two ends. Per the germline V gene, CDR1 is WNHNN and CDR2 is SYGVQD (reference sequence). The CDR3 contains 15 residues. The CDR3 here is CASSESNYAMGEQFF. The CDR3 DNA reads TGCGCCAGCAGTGAGAGTAACTACGCGATGGGTGAGCAGTTCTTC.

The rearrangement joins TRBV7-6 to TRBJ2-3; 15 bases agree with TRBD2. J gave up 2 bases and V 1 base, and 10 bases lay outside the gene matches. The CDR3 is made up of 20 amino acids. CDR1 is SGHVS and CDR2 is FNYEAQ in the germline V gene. The CDR3 loop is CASSLVIWTSGRAVTDTQYF. CDR3 sequence (DNA): TGTGCCAGCAGCTTAGTCATCTGGACTAGCGGGAGGGCCGTCACAGATACGCAGTATTTT. Supplemented by reference TRBV7-6 and TRBJ2-3, the full variable domain reads GAGVSQSPRYKVTKRGQDVALRCDPISGHVSLYWYRQALGQGPEFLTYFNYEAQQDKSGLPNDRFSAERPEGSISTLTIQRTEQRDSAMYRCASSLVIWTSGRAVTDTQYFGPGTRLTVL.

The gene calls are TRBV30 and TRBJ2-3; D is perhaps TRBD2 (7 bases). V shed 3 bases and J shed 4 bases, with 11 bases lying between them. The V gene's germline CDR1 is GTSNPN and CDR2 SVGIG (reference sequence). This CDR3 is built from 13 residues. CDR3 residues: CAWRAGASDTQYF. Written as DNA, the CDR3 is TGTGCCTGGAGGGCGGGGGCCTCAGATACGCAGTATTTT. The complete variable domain, with remaining parts taken from reference TRBV30 and TRBJ2-3, reads SQTIHQWPATLVQPVGSPLSLECTVEGTSNPNLYWYRQAAGRGLQLLFYSVGIGQISSEVPQNLSASRPQDRQFILSSKKLLLSDSGFYLCAWRAGASDTQYFGPGTRLTVL.

The rearrangement joins TRBV25-1 to TRBJ1-1, with a weak D call TRBD1 (6 bases). Germline-derived CDR1 and CDR2 are MGHDK and SYGVNS. Between the trimmed V and J ends, which lost 6 bases and 4 bases, there was a span of 12 bases. The CDR3 contains 13 residues. CDR3 amino acids: CASREHRVTEAFF. CDR3 nucleotides: TGTGCCAGCAGAGAACACAGGGTCACTGAAGCTTTCTTT.

The V gene is TRBV5-5, the J gene TRBJ2-1, with TRBD2 identical over 9 bases. Trimming cost V 7 bases and J 7 bases; bases outside gene matches: 12. This CDR3 is built from 15 residues. Germline CDR1 SGHKS, CDR2 YYEKEE (reference sequence). The CDR3 is CASLTVAGVPNEQFF. The CDR3 DNA follows: TGTGCCAGCCTTACAGTAGCGGGAGTCCCTAATGAGCAGTTCTTC.

Worth noting for this clone: Distinct nucleotide sequences in the sample also encode this CDR3. The chain has TRBV7-9 and TRBJ2-7; unclear D gene. There are 12 residues in the CDR3. Germline V gene data show CDR1 as SEHNR and CDR2 as FQNEAQ (reference sequence). The V gene lost 3 bases and the J gene lost 3 bases, with 6 bases spanning the gap. CDR3: CASSFTGYEQYF. In nucleotides, the CDR3 is TGTGCCAGCAGCTTTACGGGCTACGAGCAGTACTTC.

The chain joins TRBV12-5 to TRBJ1-1; TRBD1 is a possible D gene (5 bases). There are 16 residues in the CDR3. Germline V gives CDR1 LGHNT, CDR2 FRNRAP. Trimming took off 6 bases at V and 5 bases at J, with 22 bases between the two ends. CDR3 region: CASGTTGGRSGTEAFF. In DNA form, the CDR3 reads TGTGCTAGTGGGACAACCGGGGGAAGGTCGGGGACTGAAGCTTTCTTT.

This clone appeared once. The same CDR3 can be traced to other DNA sequences in this sample. V and J are TRBV6-5 and TRBJ2-2; D unclear. The germline CDR1 and CDR2 sequences are MNHEY and SVGAGI. The CDR3 has 14 residues. V was shortened by 6 bases and J by 0 bases, with 8 bases between the two germline ends. This CDR3 is CASSRQANTGELFF. CDR3 in DNA: TGTGCCAGCAGCAGACAAGCGAACACCGGGGAGCTGTTTTTT.

J is TRBJ2-2 and V is TRBV6-5; D not resolved. V was cut by 6 bases and J by 4 bases, with 12 bases left in between. From germline, CDR1 is MNHEY and CDR2 SVGAGI. CDR3 length: 14 residues. CDR3 nucleotides: TGTGCCAGCAGACCAACGTCCACCACCGGGGAGCTGTTTTTT. This gives the protein CASRPTSTTGELFF.